Following are 4 T cell receptor beta chains from one sample sequenced in a study of neurological immune-mediated disorders (dated by TCRdb to about 2019). The method was 5' RACE. Sequencing was carried out with an Illumina HiSeq 2500. In TCRdb, the public reads were trimmed at Q25 with fastp and aligned with MiXCR, with productive beta chains retained. Rows are combined by CDR3 protein, so each entry shows the most common genes and DNA. Counted in this sample were about 120,000 distinct CDR3 sequences; roughly 3.2% of them appeared once. Jointly, the top ten make up 1% to 1.5% of the sample. The material sequenced was PBMCs. Every receptor here comes from a woman aged 30 to 39 with multiple sclerosis.

This clonotype was counted ten times or more. The chain has TRBV7-6 and TRBJ1-2; 9 bases map to TRBD1. This CDR3 comprises 15 residues. With 5 bases clipped from V and 8 bases from J, the junction kept 12 bases outside the gene matches. Germline lookup yields CDR1 SGHVS and CDR2 FNYEAQ. The CDR3, as DNA: TGTGCCAGCAGCCTGACCGGGACAGGGTTCGAGGGCTACACCTTC. Translating it yields CASSLTGTGFEGYTF.

This clonotype has at least ten counts. The J gene is TRBJ2-3, the V gene TRBV5-5; D is undetermined. CDR3 length: 13 residues. V gave up 4 bases and J gave up 2 bases, with 8 bases separating them. Germline V lookup: CDR1 SGHKS, CDR2 YYEKEE (reference sequence). In nucleotides, the CDR3 is TGTGCCAGCAGCATCCTTCTCACAGATACGCAGTATTTT. Amino acids: CASSILLTDTQYF.

This clonotype has ten or more counts. This rearrangement joins TRBV6-2 or TRBV6-3 to TRBJ2-7; TRBD1 aligns across 9 bases. The CDR3 consists of 15 residues. Per germline, CDR1 MNHEY and CDR2 SVGEGT. V was pared by 4 bases and J by 3 bases, with 7 bases of the junction left unmatched. This CDR3 reads CASSFRDREFYEQYF. CDR3 sequence (DNA): TGTGCCAGCAGTTTCCGGGACAGGGAGTTCTACGAGCAGTACTTC.

This clonotype was found many times. The CDR3 spells CASSQIQENTEAFF. For the CDR3, the DNA is TGTGCCAGCAGCCAAATACAGGAGAACACTGAAGCTTTCTTT. The chain has TRBV3-1 and TRBJ1-1; D might be TRBD1 (5 bases). The germline V gene encodes CDR1 LGHDT and CDR2 YNNKEL (reference sequence). The CDR3 is 14 residues long. Deletions cut 2 bases from V and 1 base from J, with 8 bases between.